These T cell receptor beta chains were read from a single sample in a study of blood T cell repertoires in COVID-19. Method: immunoSEQ multiplex PCR; TCRdb's copy keeps in-frame clones and lacks some. Among a few hundred thousand clones listed, about 90% were seen once. Specimen: peripheral blood. These receptors all stem from a woman aged 60-75 years with COVID-19, enrolled during active disease. CDR3s include the opening cysteine and the closing phenylalanine or tryptophan. D genes are given only for firm matches. A clone size is listed for some rows: how often the clone was seen (once, few, many), or a class if it is expanded.

V gene	J gene	clone size	D gene	CDR3 protein	CDR3 DNA
TRBV19	TRBJ1-4	once	-	CASSIQQGFEKLFF	TGTGCCAGTAGTATTCAACAGGGTTTTGAAAAACTGTTTTTT
TRBV10-3	TRBJ2-3	-	-	CAISESLADTDTQYF	TGTGCCATCAGTGAGTCTCTAGCAGACACAGATACGCAGTATTTT
TRBV30	TRBJ1-5	once	-	CAWSVGGEGSYSNQPQHF	TGTGCCTGGAGTGTAGGGGGGGAGGGGTCTTATAGCAATCAGCCCCAGCATTTT
TRBV11-2	TRBJ1-4	-	-	CASSLGGRGQLFF	TGTGCCAGCAGCTTAGGTGGCAGGGGACAACTGTTTTTT
TRBV30	TRBJ1-1	-	-	CAFDKMTADTEAFF	TGTGCCTTCGACAAAATGACAGCCGACACTGAAGCTTTCTTT
TRBV2	TRBJ2-1	-	-	CASSHAGRDEQFF	TGTGCCAGCAGCCACGCGGGTCGGGATGAGCAGTTCTTC
TRBV7-2	TRBJ2-2	-	-	CASSRLQGNTGELFF	TGTGCCAGCAGCCGGTTACAGGGGAACACCGGGGAGCTGTTTTTT
TRBV2	TRBJ2-1	once	TRBD2	CASRSSGGSYNEQFF	TGTGCCAGCAGGAGTAGCGGGGGGTCCTACAATGAGCAGTTCTTC
TRBV4-3	TRBJ2-1	-	TRBD1	CASSLGQGAGEQFF	TGCGCCAGCAGCCTAGGACAGGGGGCAGGTGAGCAGTTCTTC
TRBV9	TRBJ1-1	-	-	CASSFKTGSDTEAFF	TGTGCCAGCAGCTTTAAAACAGGGTCAGACACTGAAGCTTTCTTT